Presented here are 4 T cell receptor beta chains from one specimen sequenced in a study of cytomegalovirus exposure and HLA in healthy donors. PCR was performed using 60 Vbeta and 13 Jbeta primers. Only in-frame clones appear in the TCRdb table, and some are missing; sequencing was by immunoSEQ multiplex PCR. The sample carries 150,000 to 200,000 clones, around 75% recorded once. The sample was PBMCs. The receptors originated from a man aged 18 to 30 in good health and CMV-seropositive.

The V call is TRBV30, the J call TRBJ1-5; 7 bases are shared with TRBD1. The V gene end was trimmed by 0 bases and the J gene end by 4 bases; junction bases not matched to a gene: 6. Germline loops: CDR1 GTSNPN, CDR2 SVGIG (reference sequence). CDR3 size: 15 residues. The CDR3 region is CAWSVRGQRNQPQHF. CDR3 sequence (DNA): TGTGCCTGGAGTGTACGGGGACAGCGTAATCAGCCCCAGCATTTT.

The chain combines TRBV9 with TRBJ2-7; 7 bases are a match to TRBD1. The length of the CDR3 is 17 residues. Germline V lookup: CDR1 SGDLS, CDR2 YYNGEE. With 1 base clipped from V and 2 bases from J, the junction kept 12 bases outside the gene matches. The CDR3 nucleotides read TGTGCCAGCAGCGTAAGGGGCGCCGGGACAGACCCCTACGAGCAGTACGTC. Its translation is CASSVRGAGTDPYEQYV.

This clone was detected once. The CDR3 DNA is TGTGCCAGCAGTGAATGGGCTAGCGGGAGGGCCAGGGAGACCCAGTACTTC. Protein sequence: CASSEWASGRARETQYF. This chain uses TRBV25-1 with TRBJ2-5, with 12 nucleotides matching TRBD2. Germline CDR1 reads MGHDK; CDR2 reads SYGVNS. V lost 1 base to trimming and J lost 5 bases; unmatched junction nucleotides: 8. This CDR3 is 17 amino acids long.

The chain employs TRBV25-1 and TRBJ2-2; TRBD2 matches 9 bases. The length of the CDR3 is 14 residues. CDR1 MGHDK and CDR2 SYGVNS come from the germline V gene. V shed 6 bases and J 6 bases; nucleotides not matched to a gene: 5. The CDR3 DNA reads as TGTGCCAGCAGGACGGGACTAGCATCCGGGGAGCTGTTTTTT. Its protein product is CASRTGLASGELFF.